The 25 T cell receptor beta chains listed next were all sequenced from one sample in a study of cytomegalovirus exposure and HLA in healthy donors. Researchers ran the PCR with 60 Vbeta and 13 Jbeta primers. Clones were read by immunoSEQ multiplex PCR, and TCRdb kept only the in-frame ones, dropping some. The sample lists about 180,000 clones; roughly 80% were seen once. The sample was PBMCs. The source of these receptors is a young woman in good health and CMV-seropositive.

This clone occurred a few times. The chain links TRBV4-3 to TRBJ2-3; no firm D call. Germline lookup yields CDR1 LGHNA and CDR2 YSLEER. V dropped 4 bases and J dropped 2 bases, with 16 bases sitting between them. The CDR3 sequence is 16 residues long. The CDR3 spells CASSRVTDSPTDTQYF. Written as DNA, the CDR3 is TGCGCCAGCAGCCGGGTGACCGACTCCCCCACAGATACGCAGTATTTT.

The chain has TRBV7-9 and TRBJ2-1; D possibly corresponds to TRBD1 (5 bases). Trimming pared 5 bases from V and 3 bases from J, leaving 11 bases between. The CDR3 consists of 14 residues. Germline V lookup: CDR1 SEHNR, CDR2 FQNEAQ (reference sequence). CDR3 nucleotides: TGTGCCAGCAGCCGCGACAGATACTACAATGAGCAGTTCTTC. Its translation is CASSRDRYYNEQFF. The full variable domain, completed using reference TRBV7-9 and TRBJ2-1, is DTGVSQNPRHKITKRGQNVTFRCDPISEHNRLYWYRQTLGQGPEFLTYFQNEAQLEKSRLLSDRFSAERPKGSFSTLEIQRTEQGDSAMYLCASSRDRYYNEQFFGPGTRLTVL.

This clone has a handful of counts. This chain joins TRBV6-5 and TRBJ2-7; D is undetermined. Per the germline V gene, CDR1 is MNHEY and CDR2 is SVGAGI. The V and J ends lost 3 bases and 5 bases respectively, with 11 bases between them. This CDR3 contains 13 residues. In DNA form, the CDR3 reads TGTGCCAGCAGTTATCAGCCTCGGGACGAGCAGTACTTC. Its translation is CASSYQPRDEQYF.

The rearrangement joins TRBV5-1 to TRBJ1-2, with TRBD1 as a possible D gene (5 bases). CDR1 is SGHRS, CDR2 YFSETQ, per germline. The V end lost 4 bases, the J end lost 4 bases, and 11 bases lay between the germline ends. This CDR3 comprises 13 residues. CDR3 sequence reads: CASSPGRGYGYTF. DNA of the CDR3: TGCGCCAGCAGCCCAGGGAGGGGCTATGGCTACACCTTC.

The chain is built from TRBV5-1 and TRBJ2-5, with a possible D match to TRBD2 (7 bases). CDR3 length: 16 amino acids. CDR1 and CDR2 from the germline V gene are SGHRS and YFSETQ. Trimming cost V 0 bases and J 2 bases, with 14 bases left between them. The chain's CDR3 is CASSLAGGPPQETQYF. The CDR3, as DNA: TGCGCCAGCAGCTTGGCCGGGGGGCCCCCTCAAGAGACCCAGTACTTC.

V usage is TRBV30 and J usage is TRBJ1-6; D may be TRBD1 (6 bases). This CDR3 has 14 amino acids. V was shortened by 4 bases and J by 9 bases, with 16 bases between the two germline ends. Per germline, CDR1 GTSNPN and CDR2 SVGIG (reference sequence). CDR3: CAWTSGGGGSPLHF. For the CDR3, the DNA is TGTGCCTGGACGTCGGGGGGGGGCGGTTCACCCCTCCACTTT. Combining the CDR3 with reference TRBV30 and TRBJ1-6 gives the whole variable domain SQTIHQWPATLVQPVGSPLSLECTVEGTSNPNLYWYRQAAGRGLQLLFYSVGIGQISSEVPQNLSASRPQDRQFILSSKKLLLSDSGFYLCAWTSGGGGSPLHFGNGTRLTVT.

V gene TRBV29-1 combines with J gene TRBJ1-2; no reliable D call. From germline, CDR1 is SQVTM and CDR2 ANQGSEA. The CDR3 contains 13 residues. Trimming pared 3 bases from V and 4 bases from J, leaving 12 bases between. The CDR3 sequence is CSVDEQTFYGYTF. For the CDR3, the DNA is TGCAGCGTTGACGAACAAACCTTCTATGGCTACACCTTC.

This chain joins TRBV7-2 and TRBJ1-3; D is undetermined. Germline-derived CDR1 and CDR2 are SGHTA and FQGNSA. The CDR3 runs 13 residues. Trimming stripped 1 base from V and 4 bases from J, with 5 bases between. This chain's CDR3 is CASSLGEGNTIYF. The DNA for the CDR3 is TGTGCCAGCAGCTTAGGGGAGGGAAACACCATATATTTT.

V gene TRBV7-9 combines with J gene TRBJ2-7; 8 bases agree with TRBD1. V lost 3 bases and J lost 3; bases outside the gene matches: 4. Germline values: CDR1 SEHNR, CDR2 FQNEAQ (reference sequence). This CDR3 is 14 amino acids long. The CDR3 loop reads CASSFYTGGYEQYF. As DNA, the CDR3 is TGTGCCAGCAGCTTCTACACAGGGGGCTACGAGCAGTACTTC.

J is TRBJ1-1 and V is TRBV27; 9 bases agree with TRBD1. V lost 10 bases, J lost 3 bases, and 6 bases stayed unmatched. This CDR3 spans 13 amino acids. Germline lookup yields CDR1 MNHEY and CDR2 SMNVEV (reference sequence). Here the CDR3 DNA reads TGTGCCACCCGCCGGGACAGGGACACTGAAGCTTTCTTT. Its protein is CATRRDRDTEAFF.

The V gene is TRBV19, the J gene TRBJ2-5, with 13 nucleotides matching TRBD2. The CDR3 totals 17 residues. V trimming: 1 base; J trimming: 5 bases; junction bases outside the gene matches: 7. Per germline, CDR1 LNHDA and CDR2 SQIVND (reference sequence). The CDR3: CASSIATSGGLPETQYF. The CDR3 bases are TGTGCCAGTAGTATAGCGACTAGCGGGGGGCTCCCGGAGACCCAGTACTTC.

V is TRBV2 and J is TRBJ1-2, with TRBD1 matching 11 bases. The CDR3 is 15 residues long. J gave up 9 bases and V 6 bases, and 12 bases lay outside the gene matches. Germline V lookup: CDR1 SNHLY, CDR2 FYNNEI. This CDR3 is CASSAGTGGPTSYTF. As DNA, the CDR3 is TGTGCCAGCAGCGCCGGGACAGGGGGACCTACGAGCTACACCTTC.

CDR3 coding DNA: TGTGCCAGTGGACAGGGCCGCTCCTACGAGCAGTACTTC. Protein: CASGQGRSYEQYF. The chain couples TRBV2 to TRBJ2-7, with 8 bases fitting TRBD1. Trimming at V came to 9 bases and at J to 0 bases, leaving 4 bases not matched to a gene. From germline, CDR1 is SNHLY and CDR2 FYNNEI. CDR3 length: 13 amino acids.

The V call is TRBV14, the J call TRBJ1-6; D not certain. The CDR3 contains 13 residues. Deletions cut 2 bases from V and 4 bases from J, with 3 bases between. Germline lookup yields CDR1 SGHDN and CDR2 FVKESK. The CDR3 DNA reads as TGTGCCAGCAGCCAACAATATAATTCACCCCTCCACTTT. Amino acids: CASSQQYNSPLHF. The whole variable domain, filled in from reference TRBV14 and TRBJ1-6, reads EAGVTQFPSHSVIEKGQTVTLRCDPISGHDNLYWYRRVMGKEIKFLLHFVKESKQDESGMPNNRFLAERTGGTYSTLKVQPAELEDSGVYFCASSQQYNSPLHFGNGTRLTVT.

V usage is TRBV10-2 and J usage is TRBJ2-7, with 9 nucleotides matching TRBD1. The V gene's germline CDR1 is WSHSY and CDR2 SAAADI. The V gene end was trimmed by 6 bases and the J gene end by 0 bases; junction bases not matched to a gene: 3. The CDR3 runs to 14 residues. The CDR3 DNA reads TGCGCCAGCAGCGGACAGGGGTTCTCCTACGAGCAGTACTTC. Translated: CASSGQGFSYEQYF.

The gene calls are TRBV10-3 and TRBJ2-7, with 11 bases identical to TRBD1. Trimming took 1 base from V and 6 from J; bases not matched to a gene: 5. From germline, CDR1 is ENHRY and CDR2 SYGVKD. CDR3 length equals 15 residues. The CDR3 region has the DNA TGTGCCATCAGTGAGTATGGACAGGGGGCGACCGAGCAGTACTTC. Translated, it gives CAISEYGQGATEQYF.

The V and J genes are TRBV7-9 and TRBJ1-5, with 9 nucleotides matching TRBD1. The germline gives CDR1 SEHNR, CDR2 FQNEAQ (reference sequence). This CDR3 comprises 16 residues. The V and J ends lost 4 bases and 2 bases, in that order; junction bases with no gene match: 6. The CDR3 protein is CASSWGQGGGNQPQHF. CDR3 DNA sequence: TGTGCCAGCAGCTGGGGACAGGGTGGCGGCAATCAGCCCCAGCATTTT. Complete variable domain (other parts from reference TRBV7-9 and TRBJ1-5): DTGVSQNPRHKITKRGQNVTFRCDPISEHNRLYWYRQTLGQGPEFLTYFQNEAQLEKSRLLSDRFSAERPKGSFSTLEIQRTEQGDSAMYLCASSWGQGGGNQPQHFGDGTRLSIL.

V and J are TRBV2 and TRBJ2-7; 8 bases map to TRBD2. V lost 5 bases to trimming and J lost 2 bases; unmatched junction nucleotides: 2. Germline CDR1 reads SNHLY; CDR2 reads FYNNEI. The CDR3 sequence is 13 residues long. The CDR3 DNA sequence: TGTGCCAGCAGTAACGGGGGGGCCTACGAGCAGTACTTC. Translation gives CASSNGGAYEQYF.

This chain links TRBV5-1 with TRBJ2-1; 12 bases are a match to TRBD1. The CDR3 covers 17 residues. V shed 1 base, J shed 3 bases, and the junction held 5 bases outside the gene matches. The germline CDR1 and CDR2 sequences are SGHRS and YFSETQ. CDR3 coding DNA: TGCGCCAGCAGCTTGTGGGACAGGGGGCCCCTCTACAATGAGCAGTTCTTC. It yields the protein CASSLWDRGPLYNEQFF. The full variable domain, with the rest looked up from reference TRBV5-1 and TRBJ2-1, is KAGVTQTPRYLIKTRGQQVTLSCSPISGHRSVSWYQQTPGQGLQFLFEYFSETQRNKGNFPGRFSGRQFSNSRSEMNVSTLELGDSALYLCASSLWDRGPLYNEQFFGPGTRLTVL.

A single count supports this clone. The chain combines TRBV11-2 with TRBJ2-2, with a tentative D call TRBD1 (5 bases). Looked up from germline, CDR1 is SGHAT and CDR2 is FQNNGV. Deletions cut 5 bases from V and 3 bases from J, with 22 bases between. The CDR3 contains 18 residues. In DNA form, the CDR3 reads TGTGCCAGCAGCAGTTGGGTTTGGTGGGGCCCCGACACCGGGGAGCTGTTTTTT. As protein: CASSSWVWWGPDTGELFF.

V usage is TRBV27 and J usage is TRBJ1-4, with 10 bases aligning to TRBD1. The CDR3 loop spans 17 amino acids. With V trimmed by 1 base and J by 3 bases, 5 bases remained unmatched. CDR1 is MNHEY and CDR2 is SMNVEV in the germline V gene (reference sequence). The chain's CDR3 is CASSLYGTGAANEKLFF. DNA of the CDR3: TGTGCCAGCAGTTTATACGGGACAGGGGCAGCTAATGAAAAACTGTTTTTT.

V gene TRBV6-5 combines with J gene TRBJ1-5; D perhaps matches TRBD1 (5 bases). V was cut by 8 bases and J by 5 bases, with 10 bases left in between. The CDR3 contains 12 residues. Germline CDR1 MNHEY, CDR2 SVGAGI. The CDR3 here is CASGGGYQPQHF. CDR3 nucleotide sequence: TGTGCCAGCGGGGGGGGATATCAGCCCCAGCATTTT.

The CDR3 DNA sequence: TGTGCCAGCAGCCTCACGACAGGGAGGACTAACTATGGCTACACCTTC. Its protein product is CASSLTTGRTNYGYTF. The chain is built from TRBV7-2 and TRBJ1-2; 7 nucleotides align to TRBD1. CDR1 is SGHTA, CDR2 FQGNSA, per germline. V was pared by 5 bases and J by 0 bases, with 9 bases of the junction left unmatched. The CDR3 is 16 residues long.

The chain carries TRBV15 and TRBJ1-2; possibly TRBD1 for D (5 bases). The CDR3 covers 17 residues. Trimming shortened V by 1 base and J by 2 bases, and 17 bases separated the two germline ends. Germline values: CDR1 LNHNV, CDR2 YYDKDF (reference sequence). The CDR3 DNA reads TGTGCCACCAGCAGAGTATCTTGGGCAGGGCAGAACTATGGCTACACCTTC. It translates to CATSRVSWAGQNYGYTF.

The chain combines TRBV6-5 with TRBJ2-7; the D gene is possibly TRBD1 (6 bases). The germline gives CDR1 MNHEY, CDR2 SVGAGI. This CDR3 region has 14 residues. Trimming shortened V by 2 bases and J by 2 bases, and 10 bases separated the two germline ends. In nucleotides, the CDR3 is TGTGCCAGCAGTTACCGGTGGGGGCCCTACGAGCAGTACTTC. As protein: CASSYRWGPYEQYF.